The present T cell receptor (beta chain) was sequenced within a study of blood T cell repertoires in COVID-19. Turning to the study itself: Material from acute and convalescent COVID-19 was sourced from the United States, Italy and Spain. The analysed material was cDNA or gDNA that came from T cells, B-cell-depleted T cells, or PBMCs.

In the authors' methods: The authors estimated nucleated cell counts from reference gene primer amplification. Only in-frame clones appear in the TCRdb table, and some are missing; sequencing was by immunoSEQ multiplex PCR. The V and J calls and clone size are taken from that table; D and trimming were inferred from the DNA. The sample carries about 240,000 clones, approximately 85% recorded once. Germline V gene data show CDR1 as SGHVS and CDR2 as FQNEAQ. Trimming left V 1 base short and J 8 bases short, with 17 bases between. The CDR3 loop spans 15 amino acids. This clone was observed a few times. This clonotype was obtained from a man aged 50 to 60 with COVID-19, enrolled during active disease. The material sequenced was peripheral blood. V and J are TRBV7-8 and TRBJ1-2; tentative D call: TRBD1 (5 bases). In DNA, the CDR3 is TGTGCCAGCAGCTTAGTAGGGCAGGGCTTATCGGGCTACACCTTC. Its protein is CASSLVGQGLSGYTF.